One sample yielded the 17 T cell receptor beta chains listed below, sequenced in a study of blood T cell repertoires in COVID-19. This table comes from immunoSEQ multiplex PCR, and its TCRdb copy is limited to in-frame clones, with some not included. The sample records some 240,000 clones, around 80% being singletons. Sequenced: peripheral blood. Receptors originate from a woman aged 65 to 85 with acute or convalescent COVID-19.

The chain employs TRBV5-1 and TRBJ2-1, with 14 bases fitting TRBD2. V shed 1 base and J 0 bases; nucleotides not matched to a gene: 6. Germline V gene sequence: CDR1 SGHRS, CDR2 YFSETQ. This CDR3 has 19 amino acids. The CDR3 spells CASSLKAGLAGGSYNEQFF. The CDR3 bases are TGCGCCAGCAGCTTGAAGGCAGGACTAGCGGGGGGCTCCTACAATGAGCAGTTCTTC.

V and J are TRBV25-1 and TRBJ2-7, with D maybe TRBD1 (6 bases). The CDR3 is 13 amino acids. The V end lost 5 bases, the J end lost 3 bases, and 11 bases lay between the germline ends. Germline CDR1 MGHDK, CDR2 SYGVNS. In DNA form, the CDR3 reads TGTGCCAGCAGTTTGACAGGCGACTACGAGCAGTACTTC. Amino acids: CASSLTGDYEQYF.

V is TRBV10-1 and J is TRBJ2-5; 9 bases match TRBD1. This CDR3 is built from 14 residues. Germline V gene lookup returns CDR1 WNHNN and CDR2 SYGVQD (reference sequence). V gave up 3 bases and J gave up 4 bases; unmatched junction bases: 3. The CDR3 reads CASSENRGRETQYF. The CDR3 region has the DNA TGCGCCAGCAGTGAAAACAGGGGGCGAGAGACCCAGTACTTC.

This chain links TRBV30 with TRBJ1-1, with 8 bases lining up with TRBD1. The germline V gene encodes CDR1 GTSNPN and CDR2 SVGIG (reference sequence). CDR3 length: 13 residues. Trimming took 8 bases from V and 1 from J; bases not matched to a gene: 6. The CDR3 DNA follows: TGTGCCGGACGGACAGGGAAGAACACTGAAGCTTTCTTT. Amino acid sequence: CAGRTGKNTEAFF.

The gene calls are TRBV9 and TRBJ2-3; 8 bases are a match to TRBD2. Germline trimming cut 0 bases from V and 2 bases from J; bases unmatched to any gene: 5. There are 16 residues in the CDR3. Per the germline V gene, CDR1 is SGDLS and CDR2 is YYNGEE. DNA of the CDR3: TGTGCCAGCAGCGTAGCAGCGGGGGATTACACAGATACGCAGTATTTT. It translates to CASSVAAGDYTDTQYF.

Concerning this clone itself: Other DNA sequences in this sample translate to the same CDR3. The chain employs TRBV11-2 and TRBJ2-3, with 10 bases lining up with TRBD2. This CDR3 has 16 residues. Germline V gene lookup returns CDR1 SGHAT and CDR2 FQNNGV. The trim removed 4 bases at V and 0 bases at J, leaving 4 bases unmatched. In DNA, the CDR3 is TGTGCCAGCAGCTCAAGACTAGCGGGCAGCACAGATACGCAGTATTTT. This codes for CASSSRLAGSTDTQYF.

This clone has a single count. The chain combines TRBV6-5 with TRBJ2-5; perhaps TRBD2 as D (5 bases). The V end was cut by 7 bases, the J end by 6 bases, with 15 bases between. CDR1 and CDR2 (germline): MNHEY, SVGAGI. CDR3 length: 13 amino acids. The CDR3 here is CASTAGIGQTQYF. The CDR3 DNA follows: TGTGCCAGCACGGCGGGTATAGGGCAGACCCAGTACTTC.

The chain is built from TRBV7-2 and TRBJ1-6; no definite D call. The CDR3 spans 13 residues. V was trimmed by 4 bases and J by 7 bases, leaving 8 bases between them. From germline, CDR1 is SGHTA and CDR2 FQGNSA. The CDR3 region is CASSSTENSPLHF. The CDR3 coding sequence is TGTGCCAGCAGCTCAACAGAGAATTCACCCCTCCACTTT.

This rearrangement joins TRBV7-9 to TRBJ2-3; D gene unclear. Trimming pared 5 bases from V and 2 bases from J, leaving 14 bases between. Germline V gene data show CDR1 as SEHNR and CDR2 as FQNEAQ (reference sequence). The CDR3 loop spans 15 amino acids. In nucleotides, the CDR3 is TGTGCCAGCAGCCCCGCAGCGAACCCCACAGATACGCAGTATTTT. Amino acid sequence: CASSPAANPTDTQYF.

The rearrangement uses TRBV5-1 and TRBJ2-1; D gene ambiguous. The CDR3 loop spans 12 amino acids. Per germline, CDR1 SGHRS and CDR2 YFSETQ. V lost 4 bases, J lost 9 bases, and 11 bases lay in between. In DNA form, the CDR3 reads TGCGCCAGCAGCAATAACTTTGGTGAGCAGTTCTTC. Protein sequence: CASSNNFGEQFF.

The chain links TRBV7-9 to TRBJ2-1; TRBD2 matches at 7 bases. The CDR3 consists of 13 residues. Per the germline V gene, CDR1 is SEHNR and CDR2 is FQNEAQ (reference sequence). V shed 5 bases and J 10 bases; nucleotides not matched to a gene: 8. This CDR3 is CASSPYRGGEQFF. The CDR3 DNA reads as TGTGCCAGCAGCCCCTACCGGGGAGGGGAGCAGTTCTTC. The variable domain in full, completed from reference TRBV7-9 and TRBJ2-1, reads DTGVSQNPRHKITKRGQNVTFRCDPISEHNRLYWYRQTLGQGPEFLTYFQNEAQLEKSRLLSDRFSAERPKGSFSTLEIQRTEQGDSAMYLCASSPYRGGEQFFGPGTRLTVL.

This sequence joins TRBV3-1 (or the pseudogene TRBV3-2) and TRBJ1-2, with TRBD1 as a possible D gene (6 bases). The V gene lost 4 bases and the J gene lost 4 bases, with 16 bases spanning the gap. The CDR3 is 15 residues long. Germline V gene data show CDR1 as LGHDT and CDR2 as YNNKEL (reference sequence). In DNA form, the CDR3 reads TGTGCCAGCAGCCGAGCGGGACAACACAGCTATGGCTACACCTTC. This gives the protein CASSRAGQHSYGYTF.

The genes are TRBV7-2 and TRBJ2-4; D is possibly TRBD2 (6 bases). Trimming stripped 1 base from V and 6 bases from J, with 10 bases between. The germline V gene has CDR1 SGHTA and CDR2 FQGNSA. This CDR3 region has 14 residues. CDR3 sequence reads: CASSLDFGGNIQYF. DNA for the CDR3: TGTGCCAGCAGCTTAGATTTCGGGGGAAACATTCAGTACTTC. Filled out from reference TRBV7-2 and TRBJ2-4, the complete variable domain reads GAGVSQSPSNKVTEKGKDVELRCDPISGHTALYWYRQSLGQGLEFLIYFQGNSAPDKSGLPSDRFSAERTGGSVSTLTIQRTQQEDSAVYLCASSLDFGGNIQYFGAGTRLSVL.

The chain employs TRBV6-5 and TRBJ2-3; 7 positions match TRBD1. With 8 bases clipped from V and 2 bases from J, the junction kept 10 bases outside the gene matches. There are 15 residues in the CDR3. Germline V gene sequence: CDR1 MNHEY, CDR2 SVGAGI. The CDR3 loop reads CASRAGGRATDTQYF. The CDR3 coding sequence is TGTGCCAGCCGGGCAGGGGGTCGGGCCACAGATACGCAGTATTTT.

The rearrangement joins TRBV7-3 to TRBJ2-1, with D uncertain. The germline CDR1 and CDR2 sequences are SGHTA and FQGTGA. CDR3 length: 16 residues. Trimming pared 5 bases from V and 6 bases from J, leaving 20 bases between. The CDR3 loop reads CASSPTPTALGNEQFF. Here the CDR3 DNA reads TGTGCCAGCAGCCCCACCCCCACAGCTCTTGGCAATGAGCAGTTCTTC.

CDR3 sequence (DNA): TGTGCCAGCAGGCTCGGTGGTACGCAGTATTTT. This encodes CASRLGGTQYF. The rearrangement joins TRBV12-3 or TRBV12-4 to TRBJ2-3; D call uncertain. Deletions cut 6 bases from V and 8 bases from J, with 9 bases between. This CDR3 region has 11 residues.

CDR3 in amino acids: CASSQADEMGHQTYEQYF. As DNA, the CDR3 is TGTGCCAGCAGCCAAGCTGATGAAATGGGACACCAAACCTACGAGCAGTACTTC. The J gene is TRBJ2-7, the V gene TRBV3-1 (or the pseudogene TRBV3-2); the D gene is possibly TRBD1 (6 bases). The germline gives CDR1 LGHDT, CDR2 YNNKEL (reference sequence). Deletions cut 1 base from V and 2 bases from J, with 21 bases between. The CDR3 runs to 18 residues.